This T cell receptor beta chain was retrieved from a study of T cells in Graves' hyperthyroidism and ophthalmopathy. A remark on this clonotype: Its cognate antigen is unknown.

General study points: In validation, the model predicted ophthalmopathy. These predictions came a median about 6.8 months before onset. Stable hyperthyroidism and ophthalmopathy were separated using 13 V-J signatures.

Uncontrolled infection, other autoimmune disease, pregnancy and lactation each barred patients from inclusion. Cells are PBMCs isolated from more than 8.5 ml of fresh blood. RNA transcripts gave rise to amplified TCR beta CDR3 regions. The study used the HTBI primer set for a first-round RT-PCR of the TCR CDR3. TCRdb re-called the multiplex PCR reads with MiXCR, one entry per CDR3 protein. The sample has around 300,000 distinct CDR3 sequences; roughly an eighth are singletons. Germline V gene lookup returns CDR1 SEHNR and CDR2 FQNEAQ (reference sequence). Trimming stripped 1 base from V and 3 bases from J, with 10 bases between. The CDR3 sequence is 14 residues long.

This chain uses TRBV7-9 with TRBJ2-7; no reliable D call. The TCR was taken from a woman aged 40 to 50 with Graves' ophthalmopathy. Input material: blood. The CDR3 DNA reads as TGTGCCAGCAGCTTAGGTTGGCTGGGCTACGAGCAGTACTTC. It encodes CASSLGWLGYEQYF.